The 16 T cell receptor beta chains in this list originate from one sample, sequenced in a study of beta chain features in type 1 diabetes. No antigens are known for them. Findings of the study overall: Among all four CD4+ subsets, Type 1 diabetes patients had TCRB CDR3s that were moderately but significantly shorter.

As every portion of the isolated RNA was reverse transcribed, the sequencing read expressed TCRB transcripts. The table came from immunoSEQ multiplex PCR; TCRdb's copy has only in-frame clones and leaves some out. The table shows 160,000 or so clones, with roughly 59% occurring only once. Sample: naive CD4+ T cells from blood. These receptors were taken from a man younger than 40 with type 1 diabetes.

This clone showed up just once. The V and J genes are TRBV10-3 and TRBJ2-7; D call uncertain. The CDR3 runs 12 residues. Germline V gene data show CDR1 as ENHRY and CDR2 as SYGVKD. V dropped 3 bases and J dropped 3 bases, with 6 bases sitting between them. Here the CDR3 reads CAISDSGYEQYF. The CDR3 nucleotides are TGTGCCATCAGTGATTCGGGCTACGAGCAGTACTTC.

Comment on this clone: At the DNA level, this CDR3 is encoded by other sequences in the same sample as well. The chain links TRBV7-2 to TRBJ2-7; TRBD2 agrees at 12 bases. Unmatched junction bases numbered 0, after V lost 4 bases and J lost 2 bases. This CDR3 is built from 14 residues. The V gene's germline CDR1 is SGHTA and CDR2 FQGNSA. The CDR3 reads CASSSSGGAYEQYF. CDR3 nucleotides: TGTGCCAGCAGCTCTAGCGGGGGGGCCTACGAGCAGTACTTC. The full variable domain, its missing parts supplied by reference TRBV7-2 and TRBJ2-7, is GAGVSQSPSNKVTEKGKDVELRCDPISGHTALYWYRQSLGQGLEFLIYFQGNSAPDKSGLPSDRFSAERTGGSVSTLTIQRTQQEDSAVYLCASSSSGGAYEQYFGPGTRLTVT.

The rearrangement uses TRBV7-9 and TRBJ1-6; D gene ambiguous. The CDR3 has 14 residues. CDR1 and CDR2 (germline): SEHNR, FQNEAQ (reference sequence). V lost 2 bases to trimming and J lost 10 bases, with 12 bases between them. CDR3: CASSLNQDVSPLHF. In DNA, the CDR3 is TGTGCCAGCAGCTTAAACCAGGATGTGTCACCCCTCCACTTT.

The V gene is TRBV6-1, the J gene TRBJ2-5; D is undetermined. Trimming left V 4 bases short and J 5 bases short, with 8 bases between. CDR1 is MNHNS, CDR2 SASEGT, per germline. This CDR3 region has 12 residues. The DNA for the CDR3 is TGTGCCAGCAGTGGTGGGTCGGAGACCCAGTACTTC. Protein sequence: CASSGGSETQYF.

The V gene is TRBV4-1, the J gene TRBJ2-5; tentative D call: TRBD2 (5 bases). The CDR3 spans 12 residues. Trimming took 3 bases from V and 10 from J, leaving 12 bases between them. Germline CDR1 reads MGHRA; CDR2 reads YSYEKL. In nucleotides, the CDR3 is TGCGCCAGCAGCCACCTGACCGGGGACCAGTACTTC. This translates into CASSHLTGDQYF.

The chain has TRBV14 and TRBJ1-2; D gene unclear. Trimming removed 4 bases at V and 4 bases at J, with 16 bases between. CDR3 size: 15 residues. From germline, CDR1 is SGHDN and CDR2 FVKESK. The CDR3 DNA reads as TGTGCCAGCAGCCCAAGGTCGTGGACTTCCTATGGCTACACCTTC. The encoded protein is CASSPRSWTSYGYTF.

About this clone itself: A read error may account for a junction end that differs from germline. CDR3 bases: TGTGCTAGCAGCTTGGCTGATGGGGGGAGCCCGTTCTTC. Its protein is CASSLADGGSPFF. The V and J genes are TRBV7-7 and TRBJ2-1, with D possibly TRBD2 on 6 matching bases. The CDR3 has 13 amino acids. Germline V gives CDR1 SSHAT, CDR2 FNYEAQ (reference sequence).

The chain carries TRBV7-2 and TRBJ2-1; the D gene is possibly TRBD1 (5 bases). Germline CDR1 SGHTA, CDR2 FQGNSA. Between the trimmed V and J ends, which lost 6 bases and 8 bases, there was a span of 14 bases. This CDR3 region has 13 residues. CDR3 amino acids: CASRYQGSDEQFF. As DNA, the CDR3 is TGTGCCAGCAGATATCAGGGTTCCGATGAGCAGTTCTTC.

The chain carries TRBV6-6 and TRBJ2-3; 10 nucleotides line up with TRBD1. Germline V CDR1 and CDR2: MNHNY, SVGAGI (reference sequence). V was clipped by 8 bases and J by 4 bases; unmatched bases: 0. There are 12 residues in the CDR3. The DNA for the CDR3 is TGTGCCAGCGGACAGGGGGCAGATACGCAGTATTTT. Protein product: CASGQGADTQYF.

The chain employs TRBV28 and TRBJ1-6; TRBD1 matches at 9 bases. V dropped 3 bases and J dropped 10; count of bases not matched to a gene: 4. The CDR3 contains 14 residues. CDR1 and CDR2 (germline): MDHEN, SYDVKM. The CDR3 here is CASSLPTGGSPLHF. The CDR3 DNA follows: TGTGCCAGCAGTTTGCCCACAGGGGGCTCACCCCTCCACTTT.

CDR3 sequence (DNA): TGCAGCGGAAGGACTAGCGGCAAAGAGACCCAGTACTTC. As protein: CSGRTSGKETQYF. This chain connects TRBV29-1 to TRBJ2-5; 10 bases fit TRBD2. CDR3 length: 13 amino acids. CDR1 is SQVTM and CDR2 is ANQGSEA in the germline V gene. The ends lost 7 bases at V and 3 bases at J; junction bases unmatched: 5.

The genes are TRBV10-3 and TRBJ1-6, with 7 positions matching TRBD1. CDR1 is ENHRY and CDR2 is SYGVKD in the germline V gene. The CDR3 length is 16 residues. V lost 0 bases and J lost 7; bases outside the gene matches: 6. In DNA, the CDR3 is TGTGCCATCAGTGAGTCTCTTGGGACAGCAAATTCACCCCTCCACTTT. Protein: CAISESLGTANSPLHF.

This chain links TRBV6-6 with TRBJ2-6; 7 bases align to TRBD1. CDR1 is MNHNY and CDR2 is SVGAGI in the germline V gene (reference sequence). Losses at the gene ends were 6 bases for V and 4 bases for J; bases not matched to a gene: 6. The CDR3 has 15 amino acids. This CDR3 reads CASRIQGTGANVLTF. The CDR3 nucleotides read TGTGCCAGCAGGATACAGGGGACCGGGGCCAACGTCCTGACTTTC.

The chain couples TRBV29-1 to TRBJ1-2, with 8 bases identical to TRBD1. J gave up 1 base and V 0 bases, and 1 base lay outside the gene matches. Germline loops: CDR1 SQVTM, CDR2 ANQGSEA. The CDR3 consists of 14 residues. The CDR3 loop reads CSVEDTGGNYGYTF. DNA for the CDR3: TGCAGCGTTGAAGATACAGGGGGTAACTATGGCTACACCTTC.

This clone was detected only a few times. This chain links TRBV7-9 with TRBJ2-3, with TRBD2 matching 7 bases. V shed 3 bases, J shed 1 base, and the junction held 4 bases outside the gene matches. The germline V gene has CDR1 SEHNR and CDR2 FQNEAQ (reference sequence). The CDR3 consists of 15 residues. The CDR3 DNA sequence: TGTGCCAGCAGCTTCTCTAGCGGCCGCACAGATACGCAGTATTTT. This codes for CASSFSSGRTDTQYF.

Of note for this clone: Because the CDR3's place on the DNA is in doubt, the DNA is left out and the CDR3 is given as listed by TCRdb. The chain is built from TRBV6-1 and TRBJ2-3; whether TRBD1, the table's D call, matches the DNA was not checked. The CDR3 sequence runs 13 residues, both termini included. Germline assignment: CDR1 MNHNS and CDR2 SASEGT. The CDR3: CASSVAEGTGDYF.